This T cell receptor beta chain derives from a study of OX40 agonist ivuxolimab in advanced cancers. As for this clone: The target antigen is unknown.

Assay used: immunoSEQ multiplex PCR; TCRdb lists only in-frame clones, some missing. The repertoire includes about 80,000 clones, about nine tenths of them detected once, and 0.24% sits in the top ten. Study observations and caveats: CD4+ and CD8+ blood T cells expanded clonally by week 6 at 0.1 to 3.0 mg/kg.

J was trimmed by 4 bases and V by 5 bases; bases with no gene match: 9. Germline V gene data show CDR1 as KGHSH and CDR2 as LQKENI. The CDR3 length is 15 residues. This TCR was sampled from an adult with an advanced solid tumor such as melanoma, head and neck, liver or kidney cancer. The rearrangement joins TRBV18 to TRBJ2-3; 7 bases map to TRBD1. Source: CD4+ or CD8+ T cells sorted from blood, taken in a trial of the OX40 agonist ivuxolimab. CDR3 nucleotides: TGTGCCAGCTCAACGATGACAGGGTTGGCAGATACGCAGTATTTT. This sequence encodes CASSTMTGLADTQYF.